What follows describes a single T cell receptor beta chain. Its antigen is not identified. Though nominally healthy at sampling, donors likely had unrecorded immune exposures. The data originate from a study of cytomegalovirus exposure and HLA in healthy donors. Study-wide background: Within an early data release were 80 million to 90 million unique TCRs drawn from HLA-typed donors.

The PCR used 60 Vbeta and 13 Jbeta primers. Generated by immunoSEQ multiplex PCR, the TCRdb table keeps only in-frame clones and is missing some. The table has 150,000 or so clones, about four fifths seen once. Findings of the study overall: Earlier analysis found most TCR beta V segments productive about 87% or about 30% of the time.

Germline V gene lookup returns CDR1 MNHNS and CDR2 SASEGT. CDR3 length equals 17 residues. Trimming stripped 3 bases from V and 0 bases from J, with 12 bases between. The sequencing sample was made of PBMCs. The TCR originated in a woman aged 45-59 years in good health and CMV-seropositive. The chain joins TRBV6-1 to TRBJ2-6; possibly TRBD1 for D (5 bases). CDR3 in DNA: TGTGCCAGCAGTGATAACAGGTTAGGCTCTGGGGCCAACGTCCTGACTTTC. It encodes CASSDNRLGSGANVLTF.